This TCR beta chain was observed in a study of blood T cell repertoires in COVID-19. Study-wide background: Both acute and convalescent COVID-19 samples were obtained from the United States, Italy and Spain. PBMCs, B-cell-depleted T cells, or T cells were the source of the cDNA or gDNA that made up the material.

Original handling: Estimated nucleated cell counts came from reference gene primer amplification. Generated by immunoSEQ multiplex PCR, the TCRdb table keeps only in-frame clones and is missing some. D and trimming were read from the DNA, whereas the V and J calls and clone size are those reported in that table. The sample lists just under 70,000 clones; 70% to 90% were seen once. The CDR3 is made up of 15 amino acids. Per germline, CDR1 KGHDR and CDR2 SFDVKD. The junction had 4 bases not matched to a gene; V was cut back by 3 bases and J by 3 bases. The chain carries TRBV24-1 and TRBJ2-7; 10 nucleotides line up with TRBD1. Sequenced material: peripheral blood. The receptor's source is a young man with acute or convalescent COVID-19. CDR3 protein: CATSDPGQGGYEQYF. In DNA, the CDR3 is TGTGCCACCAGTGATCCCGGACAGGGGGGCTACGAGCAGTACTTC.